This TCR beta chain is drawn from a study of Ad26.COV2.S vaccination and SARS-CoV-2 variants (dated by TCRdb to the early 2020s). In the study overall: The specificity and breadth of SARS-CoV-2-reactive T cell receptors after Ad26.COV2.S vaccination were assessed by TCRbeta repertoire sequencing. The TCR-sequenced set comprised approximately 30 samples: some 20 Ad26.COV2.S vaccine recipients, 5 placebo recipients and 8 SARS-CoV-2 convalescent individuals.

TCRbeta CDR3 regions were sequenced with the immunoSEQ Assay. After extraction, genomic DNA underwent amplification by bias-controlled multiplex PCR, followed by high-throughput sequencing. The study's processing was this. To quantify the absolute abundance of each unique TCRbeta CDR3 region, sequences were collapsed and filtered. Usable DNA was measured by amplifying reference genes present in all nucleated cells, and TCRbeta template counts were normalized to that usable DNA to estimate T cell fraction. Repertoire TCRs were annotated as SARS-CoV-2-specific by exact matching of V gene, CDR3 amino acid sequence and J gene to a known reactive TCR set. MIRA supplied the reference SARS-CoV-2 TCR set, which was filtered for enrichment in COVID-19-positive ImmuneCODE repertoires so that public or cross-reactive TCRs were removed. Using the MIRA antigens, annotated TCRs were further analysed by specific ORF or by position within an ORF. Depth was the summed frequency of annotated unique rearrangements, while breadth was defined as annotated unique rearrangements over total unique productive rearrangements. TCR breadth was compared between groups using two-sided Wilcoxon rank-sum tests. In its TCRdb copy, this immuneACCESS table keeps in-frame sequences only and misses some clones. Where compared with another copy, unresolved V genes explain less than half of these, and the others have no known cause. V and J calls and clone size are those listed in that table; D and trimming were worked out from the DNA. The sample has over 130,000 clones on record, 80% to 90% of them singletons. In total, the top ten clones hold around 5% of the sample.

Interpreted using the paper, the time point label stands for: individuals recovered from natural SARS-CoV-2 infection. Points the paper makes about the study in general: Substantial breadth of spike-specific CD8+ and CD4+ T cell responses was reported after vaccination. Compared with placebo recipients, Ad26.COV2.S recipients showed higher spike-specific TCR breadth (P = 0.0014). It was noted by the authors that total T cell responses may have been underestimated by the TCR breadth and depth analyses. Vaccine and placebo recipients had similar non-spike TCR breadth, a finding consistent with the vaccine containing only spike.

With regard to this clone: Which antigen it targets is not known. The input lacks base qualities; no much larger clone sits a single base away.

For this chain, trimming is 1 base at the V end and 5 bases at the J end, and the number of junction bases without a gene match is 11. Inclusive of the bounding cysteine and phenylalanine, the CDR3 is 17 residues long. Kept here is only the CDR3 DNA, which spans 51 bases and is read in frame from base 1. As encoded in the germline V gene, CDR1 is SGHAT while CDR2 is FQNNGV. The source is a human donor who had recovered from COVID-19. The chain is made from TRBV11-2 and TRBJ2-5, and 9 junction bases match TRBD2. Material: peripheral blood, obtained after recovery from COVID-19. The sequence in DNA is TGTGCCAGCAGCTTAGGAGCGGGAGGAGAGGTGGCGGAGACCCAGTACTTC. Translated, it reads CASSLGAGGEVAETQYF.